A selection of T cell receptor beta chains follows, all from one sample in a study of cytomegalovirus exposure and HLA in healthy donors. Only in-frame clones appear in the TCRdb table, and some are missing; sequencing was by immunoSEQ multiplex PCR. The sample holds about 210,000 clones, about 80% seen once. Source material: PBMCs. The receptors stem from a woman aged 45-60 years in good health and CMV-seropositive. CDR3s include the opening cysteine and the closing phenylalanine or tryptophan. Each record gives: D gene, clone size, V gene, J gene, CDR3 protein, CDR3 DNA. A D gene is named only where the DNA matches it firmly. Size is omitted from some rows. Given values are once, few, many or a class for expanded clones.

d_gene: -; abundance: -; v_gene: TRBV25-1; j_gene: TRBJ1-6; CDR3aa: CASSELYIPSPLHF; CDR3nt: TGTGCCAGCAGTGAACTTTACATCCCCTCACCCCTCCACTTT
d_gene: -; abundance: -; v_gene: TRBV7-6; j_gene: TRBJ2-3; CDR3aa: CASSSSTGPRNTQYF; CDR3nt: TGTGCCAGCAGCTCATCCACTGGGCCTCGGAATACGCAGTATTTT
d_gene: -; abundance: few; v_gene: TRBV4-2; j_gene: TRBJ1-2; CDR3aa: CASSQDLQLSSYTF; CDR3nt: TGTGCCAGCAGCCAAGATCTCCAACTAAGCAGCTACACCTTC
d_gene: -; abundance: once; v_gene: TRBV5-1; j_gene: TRBJ1-1; CDR3aa: CASSLAGGFLNTEAFF; CDR3nt: TGCGCCAGCAGCTTGGCAGGAGGGTTTTTAAACACTGAAGCTTTCTTT
d_gene: TRBD1; abundance: -; v_gene: TRBV5-4; j_gene: TRBJ1-1; CDR3aa: CASRIRGRETEAFF; CDR3nt: TGTGCCAGCAGAATTAGGGGGCGTGAAACTGAAGCTTTCTTT
d_gene: TRBD1; abundance: -; v_gene: TRBV4-1; j_gene: TRBJ1-2; CDR3aa: CASSPARGLGYGYTF; CDR3nt: TGCGCCAGCAGCCCAGCCAGGGGGCTCGGCTATGGCTACACCTTC
d_gene: TRBD2; abundance: -; v_gene: TRBV9; j_gene: TRBJ2-4; CDR3aa: CASSGTSGSKNIQYF; CDR3nt: TGTGCCAGCAGCGGGACTAGCGGGAGCAAAAACATTCAGTACTTC
d_gene: -; abundance: -; v_gene: TRBV5-5; j_gene: TRBJ1-5; CDR3aa: CASSLEGGNQPQHF; CDR3nt: TGTGCCAGCAGCTTGGAAGGGGGCAATCAGCCCCAGCATTTT
d_gene: TRBD1; abundance: -; v_gene: TRBV18; j_gene: TRBJ2-5; CDR3aa: CASSRLRDRVEETQYF; CDR3nt: TGTGCCAGCTCACGTCTCCGGGACAGGGTTGAGGAGACCCAGTACTTC
d_gene: TRBD1; abundance: -; v_gene: TRBV7-8; j_gene: TRBJ1-1; CDR3aa: CASSLAWGQASTEAFF; CDR3nt: TGTGCCAGCAGCTTAGCGTGGGGACAGGCATCCACTGAAGCTTTCTTT
d_gene: -; abundance: -; v_gene: TRBV6-1; j_gene: TRBJ1-5; CDR3aa: CASRRTVGEQPQHF; CDR3nt: TGTGCCAGCAGGAGGACGGTTGGGGAGCAGCCCCAGCATTTT
d_gene: TRBD1; abundance: few; v_gene: TRBV6-5; j_gene: TRBJ1-4; CDR3aa: CASPPLDREKLFF; CDR3nt: TGTGCCAGCCCCCCTCTGGACAGGGAAAAACTGTTTTTT
d_gene: -; abundance: -; v_gene: TRBV19; j_gene: TRBJ2-5; CDR3aa: CASSISARGRETQYF; CDR3nt: TGTGCCAGTAGTATTTCGGCCAGGGGACGCGAGACCCAGTACTTC
d_gene: -; abundance: -; v_gene: TRBV11-2; j_gene: TRBJ2-2; CDR3aa: CASSLPGVNTGELFF; CDR3nt: TGTGCCAGCAGCTTACCCGGGGTAAACACCGGGGAGCTGTTTTTT
d_gene: TRBD1; abundance: -; v_gene: TRBV2; j_gene: TRBJ2-5; CDR3aa: CASRAQGAAGGTQYF; CDR3nt: TGTGCCAGCAGGGCACAGGGGGCGGCTGGCGGGACCCAGTACTTC
d_gene: -; abundance: once; v_gene: TRBV5-5; j_gene: TRBJ2-3; CDR3aa: CASSSRGVGDTQYF; CDR3nt: TGTGCCAGCAGCTCCAGGGGGGTGGGGGATACGCAGTATTTT
d_gene: TRBD1; abundance: -; v_gene: TRBV6-5; j_gene: TRBJ2-7; CDR3aa: CASRKTGTGTYEQYF; CDR3nt: TGTGCCAGCAGGAAAACCGGGACAGGCACCTACGAGCAGTACTTC
d_gene: -; abundance: -; v_gene: TRBV2; j_gene: TRBJ2-7; CDR3aa: CASSVGAGWEQYF; CDR3nt: TGTGCCAGCAGTGTAGGGGCAGGGTGGGAGCAGTACTTC
d_gene: TRBD1; abundance: -; v_gene: TRBV19; j_gene: TRBJ2-5; CDR3aa: CASSSGQALATQYF; CDR3nt: TGTGCCAGTAGCAGTGGACAGGCCCTGGCAACCCAGTACTTC
d_gene: -; abundance: -; v_gene: TRBV6-6; j_gene: TRBJ2-3; CDR3aa: CASSFLAPSTDTQYF; CDR3nt: TGTGCCAGCAGTTTTCTAGCCCCCAGCACAGATACGCAGTATTTT
d_gene: -; abundance: once; v_gene: TRBV6-1; j_gene: TRBJ1-2; CDR3aa: CASSEGGFYGYTF; CDR3nt: TGTGCCAGCAGTGAGGGAGGGTTCTATGGCTACACCTTC
d_gene: TRBD2; abundance: -; v_gene: TRBV15; j_gene: TRBJ2-3; CDR3aa: CATSRDTGLAGGTDTQYF; CDR3nt: TGTGCCACCAGCAGAGACACTGGACTAGCGGGGGGTACAGATACGCAGTATTTT
d_gene: -; abundance: -; v_gene: TRBV6-1; j_gene: TRBJ1-1; CDR3aa: CASSEIQGGYMNTEAFF; CDR3nt: TGTGCCAGCAGTGAAATACAGGGTGGGTACATGAACACTGAAGCTTTCTTT
d_gene: TRBD1; abundance: -; v_gene: TRBV10-3; j_gene: TRBJ1-1; CDR3aa: CAISESDREDTEAFF; CDR3nt: TGTGCCATCAGTGAATCCGACAGGGAGGACACTGAAGCTTTCTTT
d_gene: -; abundance: -; v_gene: TRBV7-9; j_gene: TRBJ2-3; CDR3aa: CASTTGNVGADKQYF; CDR3nt: TGTGCCAGCACCACTGGTAATGTGGGGGCGGATAAGCAGTATTTT
d_gene: -; abundance: few; v_gene: TRBV10-2; j_gene: TRBJ1-1; CDR3aa: CASNRETMNTEAFF; CDR3nt: TGCGCCAGCAACCGGGAAACCATGAACACTGAAGCTTTCTTT
d_gene: TRBD2; abundance: -; v_gene: TRBV28; j_gene: TRBJ2-4; CDR3aa: CASSGLAGAGAKNIQCF; CDR3nt: TGTGCCAGCAGTGGGCTAGCGGGGGCCGGGGCCAAAAACATTCAGTGCTTC
d_gene: TRBD2; abundance: -; v_gene: TRBV7-9; j_gene: TRBJ2-1; CDR3aa: CASSPTSDGSYNEQFF; CDR3nt: TGTGCCAGCAGTCCTACTAGCGATGGGTCCTACAATGAGCAGTTCTTC
d_gene: -; abundance: -; v_gene: TRBV29-1; j_gene: TRBJ2-7; CDR3aa: CSVERVGGRYEQYF; CDR3nt: TGCAGCGTGGAGAGGGTAGGGGGTCGCTACGAGCAGTACTTC
d_gene: -; abundance: -; v_gene: TRBV5-1; j_gene: TRBJ2-3; CDR3aa: CASSLDQGDTQYF; CDR3nt: TGCGCCAGCAGCTTGGATCAGGGAGATACGCAGTATTTT
d_gene: TRBD2; abundance: -; v_gene: TRBV4-3; j_gene: TRBJ2-2; CDR3aa: CASSETSGGNTGELFF; CDR3nt: TGCGCCAGCAGCGAAACTAGCGGGGGAAACACCGGGGAGCTGTTTTTT
d_gene: -; abundance: -; v_gene: TRBV6-5; j_gene: TRBJ1-6; CDR3aa: CASSYSRGGDSPLHF; CDR3nt: TGTGCCAGCAGTTACTCCCGGGGGGGTGACTCACCCCTCCACTTT
d_gene: -; abundance: -; v_gene: TRBV19; j_gene: TRBJ2-5; CDR3aa: CASSTSISETQYF; CDR3nt: TGTGCCAGTAGCACCTCTATTTCGGAGACCCAGTACTTC
d_gene: -; abundance: -; v_gene: TRBV5-4; j_gene: TRBJ1-6; CDR3aa: CASSREGVSPLHF; CDR3nt: TGTGCCAGCAGCCGAGAGGGGGTTTCACCCCTCCACTTT
d_gene: -; abundance: -; v_gene: TRBV19; j_gene: TRBJ1-1; CDR3aa: CASTARGTNTEAFF; CDR3nt: TGTGCCAGTACCGCGAGGGGGACAAACACTGAAGCTTTCTTT
d_gene: -; abundance: -; v_gene: TRBV5-1; j_gene: TRBJ1-1; CDR3aa: CASRGRQREAFF; CDR3nt: TGCGCCAGCAGAGGTCGTCAGCGAGAAGCTTTCTTT
d_gene: -; abundance: -; v_gene: TRBV6-4; j_gene: TRBJ2-5; CDR3aa: CASSPLPAPGQQETQYF; CDR3nt: TGTGCCAGCAGTCCTCTTCCCGCCCCGGGACAACAAGAGACCCAGTACTTC
d_gene: -; abundance: once; v_gene: TRBV28; j_gene: TRBJ1-2; CDR3aa: CASSLWTIGRGYTF; CDR3nt: TGTGCCAGCAGTTTATGGACAATTGGTCGTGGCTACACCTTC
d_gene: TRBD1; abundance: -; v_gene: TRBV6-5; j_gene: TRBJ1-2; CDR3aa: CASSYEAGGVVYGYTF; CDR3nt: TGTGCCAGCAGTTACGAAGCAGGGGGAGTTGTCTATGGCTACACCTTC
d_gene: -; abundance: -; v_gene: TRBV11-3; j_gene: TRBJ2-3; CDR3aa: CASSFPFRTRGGALDTQYF; CDR3nt: TGTGCCAGCAGCTTCCCTTTTAGGACTAGGGGGGGGGCATTGGATACGCAGTATTTT
d_gene: -; abundance: -; v_gene: TRBV6-5; j_gene: TRBJ1-5; CDR3aa: CASRGGAGPNQPQHF; CDR3nt: TGTGCCAGCCGCGGGGGCGCAGGGCCCAATCAGCCCCAGCATTTT
d_gene: -; abundance: -; v_gene: TRBV6-1; j_gene: TRBJ1-1; CDR3aa: CASSELRGNTEAFF; CDR3nt: TGTGCCAGCAGTGAATTGCGGGGGAACACTGAAGCTTTCTTT
d_gene: TRBD2; abundance: -; v_gene: TRBV7-2; j_gene: TRBJ2-1; CDR3aa: CASSPGLASQDEQFF; CDR3nt: TGTGCCAGCAGCCCCGGACTAGCCTCCCAGGATGAGCAGTTCTTC
d_gene: -; abundance: -; v_gene: TRBV7-2; j_gene: TRBJ2-2; CDR3aa: CASSRPLGGINTGELFF; CDR3nt: TGTGCCAGCAGCCGACCTCTTGGGGGGATCAACACCGGGGAGCTGTTTTTT
d_gene: -; abundance: -; v_gene: TRBV19; j_gene: TRBJ1-6; CDR3aa: CASRTDRGDNSPLHF; CDR3nt: TGTGCCAGTAGAACCGACAGAGGCGATAATTCACCCCTCCACTTT
d_gene: -; abundance: -; v_gene: TRBV9; j_gene: TRBJ2-7; CDR3aa: CASSEGRGSGPTYEQYF; CDR3nt: TGTGCCAGCAGCGAGGGCCGGGGCAGCGGGCCGACCTACGAGCAGTACTTC
d_gene: TRBD1; abundance: -; v_gene: TRBV19; j_gene: TRBJ1-5; CDR3aa: CASSMGNRAGGRNQPQHF; CDR3nt: TGTGCCAGTAGTATGGGGAACAGGGCAGGGGGACGCAATCAGCCCCAGCATTTT
d_gene: TRBD1; abundance: few; v_gene: TRBV4-2; j_gene: TRBJ1-5; CDR3aa: CASSRYRGSNQPQHF; CDR3nt: TGTGCCAGCAGCCGATACAGGGGTAGCAATCAGCCCCAGCATTTT
d_gene: TRBD1; abundance: once; v_gene: TRBV6-4; j_gene: TRBJ1-1; CDR3aa: CASSETGYMNTEAFF; CDR3nt: TGTGCCAGCAGTGAGACAGGGTACATGAACACTGAAGCTTTCTTT
d_gene: TRBD1; abundance: -; v_gene: TRBV2; j_gene: TRBJ2-1; CDR3aa: CASRTGAPGSFF; CDR3nt: TGTGCCAGCAGAACAGGGGCCCCTGGCTCGTTCTTC
d_gene: TRBD1; abundance: -; v_gene: TRBV27; j_gene: TRBJ2-2; CDR3aa: CASSLGGQGNTGELFF; CDR3nt: TGTGCCAGCAGTTTAGGGGGACAGGGCAACACCGGGGAGCTGTTTTTT
d_gene: -; abundance: -; v_gene: TRBV6-1; j_gene: TRBJ1-4; CDR3aa: CASSALRLSNEKLFF; CDR3nt: TGTGCCAGCAGTGCTCTCAGGCTTTCTAATGAAAAACTGTTTTTT
d_gene: TRBD2; abundance: -; v_gene: TRBV7-6; j_gene: TRBJ2-7; CDR3aa: CASSVSGGAYEQYF; CDR3nt: TGTGCCAGCAGCGTTAGCGGGGGAGCCTACGAGCAGTACTTC